The T cell receptor (beta chain) described here comes from a study of response to subunit inactivated influenza vaccine. Using its own MiXCR run on the RT-PCR reads, TCRdb lists one record per CDR3 protein. The sample gives hundreds of thousands of distinct CDR3 sequences, around 14% of which show up once; approximately 10% is in the top ten. Looked up from germline, CDR1 is MGHRA and CDR2 is YSYEKL. V lost 1 base and J 5 bases, leaving 6 bases between the germline ends. The CDR3 length is 13 residues. This clonotype was found a few times. Its target is not known. Study results and caveats: A suggestion made by the authors is that each seasonal influenza vaccination recruits few new T cells.

This receptor was identified in a man between 45 and 60 years old who received an inactivated influenza vaccine. The chain uses TRBV4-1 and TRBJ1-5; D ambiguous. The material was PBMCs from blood, obtained approximately 12 days after vaccination. For the CDR3, the DNA is TGCGCCAGCAGCCAAGTTTTTGATCAGCCCCAGCATTTT. The encoded protein is CASSQVFDQPQHF.